This T cell receptor (beta chain) appears in the sequencing data of a study of blood T cell repertoires in COVID-19. The assay was immunoSEQ multiplex PCR, and TCRdb's table has in-frame clones only and misses some. The sample includes roughly 66,000 clones, 82% of them seen just once. Relative to its sample, this clone is medium-sized. The V gene's germline CDR1 is MNHEY and CDR2 SVGAGI. With 0 bases clipped from V and 4 bases from J, the junction kept 8 bases outside the gene matches. The CDR3 extends over 16 amino acids. Sequences were obtained from peripheral blood. The sequence came from a man aged 55 to 69 with acute or convalescent COVID-19. The gene calls are TRBV6-5 and TRBJ2-5, with 7 bases that match TRBD1. The DNA for the CDR3 is TGTGCCAGCAGTTACTCAACCCCTGCAGGGGGAGAGACCCAGTACTTC. This codes for CASSYSTPAGGETQYF.